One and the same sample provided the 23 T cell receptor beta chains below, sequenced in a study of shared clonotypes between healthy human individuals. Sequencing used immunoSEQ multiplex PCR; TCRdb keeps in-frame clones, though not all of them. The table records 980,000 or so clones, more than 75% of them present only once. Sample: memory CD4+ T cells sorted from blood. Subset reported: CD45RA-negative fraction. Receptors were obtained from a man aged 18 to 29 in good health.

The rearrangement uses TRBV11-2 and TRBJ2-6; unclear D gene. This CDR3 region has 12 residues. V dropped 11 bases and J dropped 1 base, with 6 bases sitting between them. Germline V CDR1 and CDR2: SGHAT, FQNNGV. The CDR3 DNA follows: TGTGCCGGAGCGTCTGGGGCCAACGTCCTGACTTTC. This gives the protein CAGASGANVLTF.

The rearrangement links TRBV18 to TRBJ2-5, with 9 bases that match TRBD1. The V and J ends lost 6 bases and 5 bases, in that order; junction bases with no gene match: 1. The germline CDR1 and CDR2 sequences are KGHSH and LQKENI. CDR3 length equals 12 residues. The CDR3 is CASSDRGETQYF. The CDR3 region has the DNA TGTGCCAGCTCGGACAGGGGCGAGACCCAGTACTTC.

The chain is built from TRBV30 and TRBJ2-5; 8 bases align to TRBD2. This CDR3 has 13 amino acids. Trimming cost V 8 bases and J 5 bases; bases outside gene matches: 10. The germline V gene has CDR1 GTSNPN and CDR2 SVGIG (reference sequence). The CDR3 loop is CAGKAGVGETQYF. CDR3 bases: TGTGCCGGTAAAGCGGGAGTCGGGGAGACCCAGTACTTC.

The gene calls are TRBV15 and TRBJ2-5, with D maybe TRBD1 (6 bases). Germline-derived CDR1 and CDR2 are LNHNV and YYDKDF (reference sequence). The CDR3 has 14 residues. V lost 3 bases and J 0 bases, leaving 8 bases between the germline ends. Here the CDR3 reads CATSRGADQETQYF. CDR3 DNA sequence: TGTGCCACCAGCAGGGGGGCAGACCAAGAGACCCAGTACTTC.

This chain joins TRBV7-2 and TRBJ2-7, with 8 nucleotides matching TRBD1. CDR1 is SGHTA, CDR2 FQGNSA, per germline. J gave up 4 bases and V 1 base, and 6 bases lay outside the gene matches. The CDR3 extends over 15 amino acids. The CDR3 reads CASSLVGQGPYEQYF. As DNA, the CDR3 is TGTGCCAGCAGCTTAGTTGGACAGGGACCATACGAGCAGTACTTC.

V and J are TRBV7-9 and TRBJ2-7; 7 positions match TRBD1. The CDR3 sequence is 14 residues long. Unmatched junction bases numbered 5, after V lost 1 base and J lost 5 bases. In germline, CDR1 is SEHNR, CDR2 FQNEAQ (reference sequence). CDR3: CASSLVTGSNEQYF. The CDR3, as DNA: TGTGCCAGCAGCTTAGTGACAGGGTCCAACGAGCAGTACTTC.

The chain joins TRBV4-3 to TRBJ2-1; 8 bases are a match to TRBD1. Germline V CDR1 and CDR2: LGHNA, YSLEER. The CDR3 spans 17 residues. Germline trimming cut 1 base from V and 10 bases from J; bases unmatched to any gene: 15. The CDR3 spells CASSQGSGQGGAGEQFF. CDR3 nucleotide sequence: TGCGCCAGCAGCCAAGGGTCAGGACAGGGCGGGGCGGGGGAGCAGTTCTTC.

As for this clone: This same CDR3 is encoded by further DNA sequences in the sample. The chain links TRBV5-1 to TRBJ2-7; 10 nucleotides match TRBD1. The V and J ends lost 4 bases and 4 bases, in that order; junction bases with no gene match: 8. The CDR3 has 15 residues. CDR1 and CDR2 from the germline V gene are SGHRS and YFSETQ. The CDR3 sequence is CASSPPPGQGYEQYF. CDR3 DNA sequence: TGCGCCAGCAGCCCGCCACCGGGACAGGGGTACGAGCAGTACTTC.

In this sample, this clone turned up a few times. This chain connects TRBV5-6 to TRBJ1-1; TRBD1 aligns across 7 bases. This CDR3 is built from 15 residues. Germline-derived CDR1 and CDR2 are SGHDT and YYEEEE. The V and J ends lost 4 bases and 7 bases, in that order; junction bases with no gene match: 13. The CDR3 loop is CASSAGGDRVVEAFF. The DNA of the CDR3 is TGTGCCAGCAGCGCCGGGGGAGACAGGGTGGTTGAAGCTTTCTTT. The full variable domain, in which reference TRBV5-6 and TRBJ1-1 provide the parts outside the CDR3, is DAGVTQSPTHLIKTRGQQVTLRCSPKSGHDTVSWYQQALGQGPQFIFQYYEEEERQRGNFPDRFSGHQFPNYSSELNVNALLLGDSALYLCASSAGGDRVVEAFFGQGTRLTVV.

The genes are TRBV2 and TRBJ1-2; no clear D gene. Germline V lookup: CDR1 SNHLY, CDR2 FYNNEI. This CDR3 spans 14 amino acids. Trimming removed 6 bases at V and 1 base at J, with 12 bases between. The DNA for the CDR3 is TGTGCCAGCAGCGCAGCCGGGAATAACTATGGCTACACCTTC. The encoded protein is CASSAAGNNYGYTF. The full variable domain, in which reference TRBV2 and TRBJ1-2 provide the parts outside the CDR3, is EPEVTQTPSHQVTQMGQEVILRCVPISNHLYFYWYRQILGQKVEFLVSFYNNEISEKSEIFDDQFSVERPDGSNFTLKIRSTKLEDSAMYFCASSAAGNNYGYTFGSGTRLTVV.

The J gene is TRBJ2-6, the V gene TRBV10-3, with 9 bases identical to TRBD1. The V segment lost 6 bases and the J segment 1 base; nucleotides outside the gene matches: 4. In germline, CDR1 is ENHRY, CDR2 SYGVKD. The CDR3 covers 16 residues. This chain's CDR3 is CAISLDRGSGANVLTF. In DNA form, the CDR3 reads TGTGCCATCAGCCTGGACAGGGGATCTGGGGCCAACGTCCTGACTTTC.

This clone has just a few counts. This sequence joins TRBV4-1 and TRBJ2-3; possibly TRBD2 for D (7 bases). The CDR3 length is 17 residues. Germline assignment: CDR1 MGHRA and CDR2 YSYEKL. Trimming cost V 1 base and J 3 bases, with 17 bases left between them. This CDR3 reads CASSQGRGGLGTDTQYF. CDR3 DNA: TGCGCCAGCAGCCAAGGAAGGGGGGGCCTTGGAACAGATACGCAGTATTTT.

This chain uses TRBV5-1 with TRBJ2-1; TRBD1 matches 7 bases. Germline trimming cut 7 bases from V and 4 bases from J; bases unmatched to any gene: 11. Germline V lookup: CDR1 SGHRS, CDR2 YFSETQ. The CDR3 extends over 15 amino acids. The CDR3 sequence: CASYREGAVYNEQFF. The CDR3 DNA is TGCGCCAGCTATCGAGAGGGGGCGGTGTACAATGAGCAGTTCTTC.

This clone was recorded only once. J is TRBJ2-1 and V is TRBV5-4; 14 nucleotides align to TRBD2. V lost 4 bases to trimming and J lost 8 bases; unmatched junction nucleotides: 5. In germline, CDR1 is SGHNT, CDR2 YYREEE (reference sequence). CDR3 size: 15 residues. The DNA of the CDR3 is TGTGCCAGCAGCACTCCGGGACTAGCGGGAGATGAGCAGTTCTTC. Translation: CASSTPGLAGDEQFF.

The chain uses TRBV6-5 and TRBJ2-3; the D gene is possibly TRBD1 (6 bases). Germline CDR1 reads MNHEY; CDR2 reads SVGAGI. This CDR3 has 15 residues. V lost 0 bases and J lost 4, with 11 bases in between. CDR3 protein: CASSYSGPGADTQYF. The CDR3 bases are TGTGCCAGCAGTTACTCGGGACCAGGGGCAGATACGCAGTATTTT.

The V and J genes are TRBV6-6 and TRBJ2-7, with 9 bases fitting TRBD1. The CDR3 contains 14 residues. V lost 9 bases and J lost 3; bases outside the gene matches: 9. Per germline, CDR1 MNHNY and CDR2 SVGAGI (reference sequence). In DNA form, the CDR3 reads TGTGCCAGACAACCGGGACAGGGATACTACGAGCAGTACTTC. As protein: CARQPGQGYYEQYF.

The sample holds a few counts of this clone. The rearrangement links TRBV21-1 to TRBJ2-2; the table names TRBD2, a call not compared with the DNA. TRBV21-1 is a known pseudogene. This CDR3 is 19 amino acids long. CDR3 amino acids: CASSLPGLAVPFETGELFF. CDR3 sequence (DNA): TGTGCCAGCAGCCTACCGGGACTAGCGGTCCCCTTCGAGACCGGGGAGCTGTTTTTT.

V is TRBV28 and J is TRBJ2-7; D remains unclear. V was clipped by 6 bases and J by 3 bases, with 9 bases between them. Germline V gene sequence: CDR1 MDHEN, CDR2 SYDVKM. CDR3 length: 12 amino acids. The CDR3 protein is CASSRDRYEQYF. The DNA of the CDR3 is TGTGCCAGCAGCCGAGACCGCTACGAGCAGTACTTC.

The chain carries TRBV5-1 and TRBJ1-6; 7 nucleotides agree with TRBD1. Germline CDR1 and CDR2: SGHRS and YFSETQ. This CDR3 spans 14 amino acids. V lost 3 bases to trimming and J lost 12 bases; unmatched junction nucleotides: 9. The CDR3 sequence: CASSSQGPGEPLHF. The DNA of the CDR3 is TGCGCCAGCAGCTCACAGGGGCCAGGGGAACCCCTCCACTTT.

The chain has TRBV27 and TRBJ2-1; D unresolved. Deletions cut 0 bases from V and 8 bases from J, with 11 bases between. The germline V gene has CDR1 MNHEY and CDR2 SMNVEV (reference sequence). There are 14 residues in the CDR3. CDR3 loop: CASSLSVHSYEQFF. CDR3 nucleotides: TGTGCCAGCAGTTTATCGGTACACTCTTATGAGCAGTTCTTC.

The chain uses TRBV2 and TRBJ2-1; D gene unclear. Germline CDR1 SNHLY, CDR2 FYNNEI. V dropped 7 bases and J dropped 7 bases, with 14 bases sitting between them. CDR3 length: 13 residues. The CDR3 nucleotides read TGTGCCAGCACCGGCTGGGCCTCGAATGAGCAGTTCTTC. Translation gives CASTGWASNEQFF. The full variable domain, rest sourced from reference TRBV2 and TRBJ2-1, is EPEVTQTPSHQVTQMGQEVILRCVPISNHLYFYWYRQILGQKVEFLVSFYNNEISEKSEIFDDQFSVERPDGSNFTLKIRSTKLEDSAMYFCASTGWASNEQFFGPGTRLTVL.

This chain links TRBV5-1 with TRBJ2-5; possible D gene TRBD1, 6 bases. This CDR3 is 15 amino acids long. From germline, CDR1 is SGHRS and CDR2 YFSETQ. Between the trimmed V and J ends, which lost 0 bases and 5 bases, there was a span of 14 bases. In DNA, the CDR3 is TGCGCCAGCAGCTTGGAGGGGGTGGAGGCGGAGACCCAGTACTTC. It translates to CASSLEGVEAETQYF.

The CDR3 here is CASSLAAGETQYF. The CDR3 DNA sequence: TGTGCCAGCAGCTTAGCGGCCGGGGAGACCCAGTACTTC. The rearrangement uses TRBV7-2 and TRBJ2-5; D is undetermined. The V end was cut by 0 bases, the J end by 5 bases, with 7 bases between. Germline V lookup: CDR1 SGHTA, CDR2 FQGNSA. This CDR3 contains 13 residues.